Reported below is one T cell receptor beta chain. This receptor's antigen is unknown. No much larger clone is present one base from it, and per-base qualities are unavailable. The record originates from a study of T-cell reconstitution after alpha-beta-depleted transplantation in children (dated by TCRdb to 2016 to 2017). With regard to the full study: The study quantitatively tracked T-cell immune reconstitution after TCRalphabeta/CD19-depleted allogeneic hematopoietic cell transplantation in children using TCR repertoire profiling.

Receptor libraries were prepared by PCR. Instrument used: Illumina HiSeq 2500. TCR libraries were prepared with molecular barcoding, using unique molecular identifiers to normalize TCRbeta repertoire quantification. Using fastp at Q25 and MiXCR, TCRdb reprocessed the public reads and kept productive beta chains. Each record represents a unique CDR3 protein, reported with the most common genes and DNA among its rows. Within this sample are 800,000 to 1,000,000 distinct CDR3 sequences, with under 30% of them counted one time only. The leading ten clones occupy about 28% of the sample. CDR1 SGHKS and CDR2 YYEKEE are derived from the germline V gene (reference sequence). V is pared back by 2 bases and J by 7 bases, with 13 bases lying between the germline termini. The CDR3 numbers 14 residues from cysteine through phenylalanine. This entry keeps only the CDR3 DNA: 42 bases, framed from base 1. The treatment or condition label for this specimen denotes: allogeneic hematopoietic cell transplantation with graft depleted of TCRalphabeta T cells and CD19 B cells. The transplant recipients were children given TCRalphabeta/CD19-depleted allogeneic hematopoietic cell grafts.

Paper-wide results and their limitations: About two months after transplant, the apparently early recovery of alphabetaT-cell counts reportedly depended on just several hundred clones that had expanded rapidly and came from non-depleted graft cells. The frequencies of hyperexpanded clones fell over the following months, and after one year, T-cell counts and TCRbeta diversity were mostly attributed to newly produced T cells. The high TCRbeta diversity at day 60 in some patients was ascribed to recipient T cells and intrathymic progenitors that had survived conditioning.

The specimen comprised PBMCs, mostly from graft donor cells, sampled 360 days after TCRalphabeta/CD19-depleted stem cell transplant. The rearranged segments are TRBV5-5 and TRBJ2-1, with a tentative D gene TRBD2 over 5 matching bases. The TCR originated in a boy younger than two who had a stem cell transplant for SCID, so the T cells may come from the graft donor. The DNA is TGTGCCAGCAGCTTCTATTCATCGGGAAATGAGCAGTTCTTC. The resulting protein is CASSFYSSGNEQFF. The CDR3, completed at both ends by the reference TRBV5-5 and TRBJ2-1 genes, gives the full variable domain DAGVTQSPTHLIKTRGQQVTLRCSPISGHKSVSWYQQVLGQGPQFIFQYYEKEERGRGNFPDRFSARQFPNYSSELNVNALLLGDSALYLCASSFYSSGNEQFFGPGTRLTVL.